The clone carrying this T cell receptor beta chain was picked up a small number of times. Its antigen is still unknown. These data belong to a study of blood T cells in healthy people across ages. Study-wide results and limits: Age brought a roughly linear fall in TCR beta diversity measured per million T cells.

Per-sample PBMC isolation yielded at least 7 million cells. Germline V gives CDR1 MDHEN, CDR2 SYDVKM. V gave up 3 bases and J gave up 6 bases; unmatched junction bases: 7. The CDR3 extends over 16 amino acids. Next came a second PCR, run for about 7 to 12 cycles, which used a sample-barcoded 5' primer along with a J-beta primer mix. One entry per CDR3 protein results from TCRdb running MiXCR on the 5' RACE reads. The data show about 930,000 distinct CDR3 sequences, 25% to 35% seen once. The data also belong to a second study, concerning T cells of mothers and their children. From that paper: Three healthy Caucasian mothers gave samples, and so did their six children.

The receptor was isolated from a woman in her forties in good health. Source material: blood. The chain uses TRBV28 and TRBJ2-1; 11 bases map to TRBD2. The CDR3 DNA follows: TGTGCCAGCAGTTTCTTGCTAGCGGGGGGACTCAATGAGCAGTTCTTC. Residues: CASSFLLAGGLNEQFF.